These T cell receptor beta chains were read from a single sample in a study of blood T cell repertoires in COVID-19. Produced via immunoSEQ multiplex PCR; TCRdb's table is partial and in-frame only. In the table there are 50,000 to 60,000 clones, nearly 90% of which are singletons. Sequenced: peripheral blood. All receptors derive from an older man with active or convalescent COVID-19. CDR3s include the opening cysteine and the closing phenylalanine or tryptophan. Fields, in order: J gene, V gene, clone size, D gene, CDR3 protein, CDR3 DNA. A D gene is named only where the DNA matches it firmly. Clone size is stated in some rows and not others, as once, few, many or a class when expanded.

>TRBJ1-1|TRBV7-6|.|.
CASSLRGAPDTEAFF
TGTGCCAGCAGCCTCCGGGGTGCTCCCGACACTGAAGCTTTCTTT
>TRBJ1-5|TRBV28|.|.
CATDNNQPQHF
TGTGCCACCGACAACAATCAGCCCCAGCATTTT
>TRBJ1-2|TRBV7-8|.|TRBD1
CASSRGRGRTNPTNYGYTF
TGTGCCAGCAGCCGGGGAAGGGGGCGTACGAACCCCACTAACTATGGCTACACCTTC
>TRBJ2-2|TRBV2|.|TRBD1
CAGSGQGGTGELFF
TGTGCCGGTAGCGGACAGGGCGGCACCGGGGAGCTGTTTTTT
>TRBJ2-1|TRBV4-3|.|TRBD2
CASSRYRRGRAQYGNEQFF
TGCGCCAGCAGCCGCTACCGTCGCGGGAGGGCCCAATATGGCAATGAGCAGTTCTTC
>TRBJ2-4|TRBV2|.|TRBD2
CASGGTKEGIQYF
TGTGCCAGCGGTGGGACTAAGGAGGGCATTCAGTACTTC
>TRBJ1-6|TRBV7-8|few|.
CASSPLRGASPLHF
TGTGCCAGCAGCCCCCTTCGGGGGGCCTCACCCCTCCACTTT
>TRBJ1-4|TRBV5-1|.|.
CASSLPIRVCNEKLFF
TGCGCCAGCAGCTTGCCTATCAGGGTTTGTAATGAAAAACTGTTTTTT
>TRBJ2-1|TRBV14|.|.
CASSQDLQGGNEQFF
TGTGCCAGCAGCCAAGATTTACAGGGTGGAAATGAGCAGTTCTTC
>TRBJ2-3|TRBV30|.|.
CGHARGSTDTQYF
TGTGGCCACGCACGGGGGAGCACAGATACGCAGTATTTT
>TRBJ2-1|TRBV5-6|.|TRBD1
CASSWGTGENYNEQFF
TGTGCCAGCAGCTGGGGGACAGGAGAAAACTACAATGAGCAGTTCTTC
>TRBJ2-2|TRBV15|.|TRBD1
CATSRGPGQGNTGELFF
TGTGCCACCAGCAGAGGCCCGGGACAGGGGAACACCGGGGAGCTGTTTTTT
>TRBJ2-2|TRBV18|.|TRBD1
CASSRDRETGELFF
TGTGCCAGCTCACGGGACAGGGAAACCGGGGAGCTGTTTTTT
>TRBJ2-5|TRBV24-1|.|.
CATSPAGRQETQYF
TGTGCCACCAGTCCTGCTGGGAGGCAGGAGACCCAGTACTTC
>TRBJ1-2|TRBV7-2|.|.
CASSFGVGDGYTF
TGTGCCAGCAGCTTCGGAGTCGGAGATGGCTACACCTTC
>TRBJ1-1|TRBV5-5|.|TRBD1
CASSFRQGQGAEAFF
TGTGCCAGCAGCTTCCGACAGGGCCAAGGAGCTGAAGCTTTCTTT
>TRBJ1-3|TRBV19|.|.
CASSIVSWDTDSGNTIYF
TGTGCCAGTAGTATAGTTAGTTGGGACACGGACTCTGGAAACACCATATATTTT
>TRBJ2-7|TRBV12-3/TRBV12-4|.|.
CASSLRDYEQYF
TGTGCCAGCAGCCTTCGGGACTACGAGCAGTACTTC
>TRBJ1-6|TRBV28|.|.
CASIQPGIYNSPLHF
TGTGCCAGCATCCAGCCCGGGATATATAATTCACCCCTCCACTTT
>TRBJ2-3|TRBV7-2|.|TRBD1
CASSLLGQGAGTDTQYF
TGTGCCAGCAGCCTGCTCGGACAGGGGGCTGGCACAGATACGCAGTATTTT
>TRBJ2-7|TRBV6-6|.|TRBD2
CASSYPSGSSYEQYF
TGTGCCAGCAGTTACCCTAGCGGGAGCTCCTACGAGCAGTACTTC
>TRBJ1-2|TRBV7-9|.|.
CASSKDSYGYTF
TGTGCCAGCAGCAAGGACAGCTATGGCTACACCTTC
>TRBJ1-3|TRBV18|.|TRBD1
CASSLGQGRFSGNTIYF
TGTGCCAGCTCACTCGGACAGGGCCGGTTCTCTGGAAACACCATATATTTT
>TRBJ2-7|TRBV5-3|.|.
CARSLVQGRGLQEQYF
TGTGCCAGAAGCTTGGTTCAGGGCAGGGGATTGCAAGAGCAGTACTTC
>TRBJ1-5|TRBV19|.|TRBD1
CASSIEQGRTNQPQHF
TGTGCCAGTAGTATAGAACAGGGGCGAACGAATCAGCCCCAGCATTTT
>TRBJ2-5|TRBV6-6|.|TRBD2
CASSPLAGGETQYF
TGTGCCAGCAGTCCCCTAGCGGGTGGGGAGACCCAGTACTTC
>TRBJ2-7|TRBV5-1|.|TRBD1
CASSFTGTGGEQYF
TGCGCCAGCAGCTTTACGGGGACAGGGGGCGAGCAGTACTTC
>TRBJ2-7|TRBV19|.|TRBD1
CASSRPTGTSYEQYF
TGTGCCAGTAGTAGACCGACAGGGACCTCCTACGAGCAGTACTTC
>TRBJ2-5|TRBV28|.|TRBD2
CASSFRRLAGRETQYF
TGTGCCAGCAGTTTTAGGAGACTAGCGGGAAGAGAGACCCAGTACTTC
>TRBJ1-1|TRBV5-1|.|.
CASSYMLNTEAFF
TGCGCCAGCAGCTACATGTTGAACACTGAAGCTTTCTTT
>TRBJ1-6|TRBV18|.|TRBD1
CASSRTGQGTDNSPLHF
TGTGCCAGCTCACGCACCGGACAGGGGACAGATAATTCACCCCTCCACTTT
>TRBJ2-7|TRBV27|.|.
CASSLAGTQSYEQYF
TGTGCCAGCAGTTTAGCCGGGACACAGTCCTACGAGCAGTACTTC
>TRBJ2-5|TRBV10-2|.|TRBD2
CASSESSGGPRAQYF
TGCGCCAGCAGTGAGTCTAGCGGGGGGCCGAGGGCCCAGTACTTC
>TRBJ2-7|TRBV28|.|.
CASRPGFGREQYF
TGTGCCAGCAGGCCAGGGTTCGGTCGCGAGCAGTACTTC
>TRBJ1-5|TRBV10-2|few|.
CASSESRGSAQHF
TGCGCCAGCAGTGAGTCTAGGGGAAGCGCCCAGCATTTT
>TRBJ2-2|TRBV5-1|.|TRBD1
CASQTTDRGNTGELFF
TGCGCCAGCCAAACGACCGACAGGGGGAACACCGGGGAGCTGTTTTTT
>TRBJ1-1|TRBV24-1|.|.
CATSDWAGIAFF
TGTGCCACCAGTGATTGGGCAGGGATTGCTTTCTTT
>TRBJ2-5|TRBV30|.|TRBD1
CAWSDRGEETQYF
TGTGCCTGGAGTGACAGGGGGGAAGAGACCCAGTACTTC
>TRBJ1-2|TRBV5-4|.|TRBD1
CASTRTGGYGYTF
TGTGCCAGCACCCGGACAGGGGGCTATGGCTACACCTTC
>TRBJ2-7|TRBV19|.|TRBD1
CASSIETGGLTYEQYF
TGTGCCAGTAGTATAGAGACAGGGGGCCTGACCTACGAGCAGTACTTC
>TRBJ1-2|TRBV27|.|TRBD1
CASSHDRGHYNYGYTF
TGTGCCAGCAGCCATGACAGGGGGCACTATAACTATGGCTACACCTTC
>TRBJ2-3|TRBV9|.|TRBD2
CASSVVSGGDTQYF
TGTGCCAGCAGCGTAGTGTCGGGAGGGGATACGCAGTATTTT
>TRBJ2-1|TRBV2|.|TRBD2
CASSEPLAGPPSYNEQFF
TGTGCCAGCAGTGAACCCCTAGCGGGACCCCCATCCTACAATGAGCAGTTCTTC